This T cell receptor (beta chain) comes out of a study of early T cells in non-severe SARS-CoV-2 infection. TCRdb reprocessed the 5' RACE reads with MiXCR, giving one entry per CDR3 protein. The data show tens of thousands of distinct CDR3 sequences, 4% to 5.5% seen once. V was trimmed by 2 bases and J by 2 bases, leaving 13 bases between them. CDR3 size: 15 residues. The germline V gene encodes CDR1 MNHEY and CDR2 SVGAGI. The chain carries TRBV6-5 and TRBJ2-7; D assignment may be TRBD1 or TRBD2 (5 bases each). The origin of this receptor is an adult who was a healthcare worker with PCR-confirmed SARS-CoV-2 infection or an uninfected control (not recorded which). The sequencing sample was made of whole blood. CDR3 residues: CASSYGTATTYEQYF. The CDR3 nucleotides read TGTGCCAGCAGTTACGGGACGGCTACTACCTACGAGCAGTACTTC.